This T cell receptor (beta chain) was sequenced in a study of blood T cell repertoires in COVID-19 (TCRdb year 2020). Turning to the overall study: Samples from collaborators originated in the United States, Italy and Spain and spanned both the acute and convalescent phases of COVID-19. The prospective study material was composed of cDNA or gDNA derived from T cells, B-cell-depleted T cells, or PBMCs. Subjects who had been exposed to COVID-19, were actively infected with it, or had recovered from it provided the deeply sampled blood TCRbeta repertoires that made up the dataset. The repertoires were made available in a free public database intended to serve as a resource for research on the immune response to SARS-CoV-2. The samples were drawn from two sources: the first 160 participants of the ongoing ImmuneRACE study, and over 950 subjects contributed by 6 global collaborators. Sample metadata almost always included a de-identified subject ID, COVID-19 status, age in years and sex. Where available, HLA class I and class II types were taken from metadata supplied by the sample provider and were not determined by assay-based typing. Points the paper makes about the study in general: Clinical and demographic metadata were provided uncurated, with the amount varying by source and participant.

Samples from volunteer blood donors who had recovered from COVID-19 were contributed by a second Seattle source. The collaborating institutions used their own protocols to collect whole blood in K2EDTA tubes. For TCRbeta analysis, collaborators shipped samples as frozen whole blood, isolated PBMCs, or DNA extracted from either of those sample types. The immunoSEQ Assay, a bias-controlled multiplex PCR, was used to amplify TCRbeta CDR3 regions from genomic DNA. Concerning the study's data processing: Nucleated cell counts per sample were estimated from amplification of reference gene primers within the assay. Sequence reads were collapsed and filtered to measure the absolute abundance of every unique TCRbeta CDR3 rearrangement. For each sample, productive Simpson clonality was calculated by taking the square root of Simpson's diversity index across productive rearrangements. TCRdb re-hosts the immuneACCESS table, in-frame sequences only. Its copies lack some clones; in the studies checked, an unresolved V gene accounts for under half of them, and the cause for the rest is not known. V and J calls and clone size come straight from that table; D and trimming were deduced from the DNA. This sample lists 250,000 or so clones; approximately 88% were detected once. Roughly 0.96% of the sample lies in the top ten.

On this clone: Its antigen remains undetermined. No much larger clone exists at a distance of one base, and base qualities are not known.

V and J lose 0 bases and 5 bases, and a span of 8 bases separates them. The CDR3 has 13 amino acids, counting the end cysteine and phenylalanine. Only the CDR3 part of the read is kept: 39 bases, read in frame from the first base. The CDR1 and CDR2 encoded by the germline V gene are KGHSH and LQKENI. This sequence was found in a woman aged 40-49 years who had recovered from COVID-19. Rearrangement joined TRBV18 to TRBJ2-7; a tentative D call is TRBD1 (5 bases match). The source material was peripheral blood. The DNA sequence is as follows: TGTGCCAGCTCACCACCGTTGGGGCACGAGCAGTACTTC. The resulting protein is CASSPPLGHEQYF.